These 11 T cell receptor beta chains share one sample of origin, sequenced in a study of PD-1 blockade in classical Hodgkin lymphoma. Specified time point: cycle 4 day 1 (C4D1), after less than 7 weeks of nivolumab. Each patient's relapse followed autologous stem cell transplantation, and brentuximab vedotin exposure varied. CD4+ T cells were purified from thawed PBMCs by magnetic negative selection. Here immunoSEQ multiplex PCR was the method, and the copy in TCRdb shows in-frame clones only, minus some. Here the sample spans 25,000 to 30,000 clones, roughly 80% being singletons. This material consisted of CD4+ T cells from blood, taken before the fourth cycle of nivolumab. The receptor source for this set is a human donor with classical Hodgkin lymphoma.

The chain couples TRBV5-1 to TRBJ2-6, with a weak D call TRBD2 (5 bases). Trimming cost V 0 bases and J 4 bases, with 8 bases left between them. The CDR3 extends over 15 amino acids. Germline V gene data show CDR1 as SGHRS and CDR2 as YFSETQ. Written as DNA, the CDR3 is TGCGCCAGCAGCTTGGTGGGAGCCGGGGCCAACGTCCTGACTTTC. Protein product: CASSLVGAGANVLTF.

The chain joins TRBV27 to TRBJ1-1, with no clear D. CDR1 and CDR2 from the germline V gene are MNHEY and SMNVEV (reference sequence). The ends were cut back, 3 bases at V and 2 bases at J, with 4 bases in the middle. The CDR3 has 12 residues. The CDR3 spells CASSFANTEAFF. CDR3 in DNA: TGTGCCAGCAGTTTCGCAAACACTGAAGCTTTCTTT.

The genes are TRBV5-1 and TRBJ2-2, with TRBD1 matching 7 bases. CDR1 and CDR2 (germline): SGHRS, YFSETQ. The length of the CDR3 is 16 residues. Losses at the gene ends were 0 bases for V and 1 base for J; bases not matched to a gene: 3. In DNA, the CDR3 is TGCGCCAGCAGCTTGGACAGGGGAAGGAACACCGGGGAGCTGTTTTTT. Its translation: CASSLDRGRNTGELFF.

The V gene is TRBV13, the J gene TRBJ1-6, with D maybe TRBD1 (5 bases). The germline CDR1 and CDR2 sequences are PRHDT and FYEKMQ (reference sequence). The length of the CDR3 is 13 residues. With 2 bases removed from V and 9 bases from J, the gap between germline ends came to 8 bases. CDR3 in DNA: TGTGCCAGCAGCTTACAGGGAAGTTCACCCCTCCACTTT. Protein sequence: CASSLQGSSPLHF.

As concerns this clone: An end of the junction differs from the germline gene, which may be a read error. V is TRBV5-4 and J is TRBJ1-2; a weak D match, TRBD1 (5 bases). The CDR3 runs to 14 residues. The germline V gene has CDR1 SGHNT and CDR2 YYREEE (reference sequence). The CDR3 DNA reads as TGTACCAGCAGCTTGGCCATTTGGGGGGAAGGCTACACCTTC. It specifies CTSSLAIWGEGYTF.

To note about this clone: The sample carries other DNA sequences with the same CDR3. V is TRBV5-1 and J is TRBJ2-5, with D unclear. The CDR3 extends over 11 amino acids. Trimming pared 4 bases from V and 4 bases from J, leaving 5 bases between. The germline V gene has CDR1 SGHRS and CDR2 YFSETQ. The CDR3, as DNA: TGCGCCAGCAGCCATGGAGAGACCCAGTACTTC. It yields the protein CASSHGETQYF. Combining the CDR3 with reference TRBV5-1 and TRBJ2-5 gives the whole variable domain KAGVTQTPRYLIKTRGQQVTLSCSPISGHRSVSWYQQTPGQGLQFLFEYFSETQRNKGNFPGRFSGRQFSNSRSEMNVSTLELGDSALYLCASSHGETQYFGPGTRLLVL.

V is TRBV28 and J is TRBJ2-7; D perhaps matches TRBD2 (6 bases). V shed 6 bases and J shed 2 bases, with 14 bases lying between them. The V gene's germline CDR1 is MDHEN and CDR2 SYDVKM. This CDR3 spans 14 amino acids. CDR3 nucleotides: TGTGCCAGCAGGACCGCGGGGACCACCTACGAGCAGTACTTC. Its translation: CASRTAGTTYEQYF. Supplemented by reference TRBV28 and TRBJ2-7, the full variable domain reads DVKVTQSSRYLVKRTGEKVFLECVQDMDHENMFWYRQDPGLGLRLIYFSYDVKMKEKGDIPEGYSVSREKKERFSLILESASTNQTSMYLCASRTAGTTYEQYFGPGTRLTVT.

This clone was counted a single time. The chain uses TRBV5-1 and TRBJ2-5; D gene unclear. Trimming pared 0 bases from V and 3 bases from J, leaving 12 bases between. CDR1 is SGHRS and CDR2 is YFSETQ in the germline V gene. The CDR3 extends over 15 amino acids. DNA of the CDR3: TGCGCCAGCAGCTTGGCCCCGGGCTTGGAAGAGACCCAGTACTTC. It specifies CASSLAPGLEETQYF. The entire variable domain, with the rest obtained from reference TRBV5-1 and TRBJ2-5, is as follows: KAGVTQTPRYLIKTRGQQVTLSCSPISGHRSVSWYQQTPGQGLQFLFEYFSETQRNKGNFPGRFSGRQFSNSRSEMNVSTLELGDSALYLCASSLAPGLEETQYFGPGTRLLVL.

The chain couples TRBV7-9 to TRBJ2-2; the match to TRBD1 covers 7 bases. Germline V gives CDR1 SEHNR, CDR2 FQNEAQ (reference sequence). J was trimmed by 2 bases and V by 5 bases; bases with no gene match: 11. This CDR3 comprises 17 residues. CDR3 region: CASSPMGTVLNTGELFF. DNA of the CDR3: TGTGCCAGCAGCCCCATGGGGACAGTTCTAAACACCGGGGAGCTGTTTTTT.

The rearrangement joins TRBV6-5 to TRBJ2-1, with TRBD2 identical over 12 bases. CDR1 is MNHEY and CDR2 is SVGAGI in the germline V gene. V shed 0 bases and J 7 bases; nucleotides not matched to a gene: 4. The CDR3 covers 16 residues. The chain's CDR3 is CASSYSTSGGENEQFF. The CDR3 DNA is TGTGCCAGCAGTTACTCGACTAGCGGGGGCGAGAATGAGCAGTTCTTC.

This rearrangement joins TRBV5-1 to TRBJ2-5, with D possibly being TRBD1 or TRBD2 (5 bases each). This CDR3 has 15 amino acids. The V gene lost 2 bases and the J gene lost 2 bases, with 13 bases spanning the gap. The V gene's germline CDR1 is SGHRS and CDR2 YFSETQ. The CDR3 nucleotides read TGCGCCAGCAGCTTAAACACGGGGCATCAAGAGACCCAGTACTTC. It codes for CASSLNTGHQETQYF.